These T cell receptor beta chains were read from a single sample in a study of CD8 T cells in Susac syndrome. In TCRdb, the immunoSEQ multiplex PCR reads were re-called with MiXCR into one record per CDR3 protein. This sample has approximately 170,000 distinct CDR3 sequences, with roughly 95% found just once. The sequenced sample was CD4+ T cells from PBMCs. The origin of the receptors is a human donor with multiple sclerosis. CDR3s include the opening cysteine and the closing phenylalanine or tryptophan. The D gene is left open where the match is weak. The size entry is marked missing in some rows and otherwise reads once, few, many or a size class.

V: TRBV3-1; D: TRBD2; size: .; J: TRBJ2-5; CDR3: CASTPAGKGTQYF; DNA: TGTGCCAGCACCCCAGCGGGAAAGGGGACCCAGTACTTC
V: TRBV7-6; D: .; size: .; J: TRBJ1-5; CDR3: CASSPQATGINQPQHF; DNA: TGTGCCAGCAGCCCGCAAGCGACAGGTATCAATCAGCCCCAGCATTTT
V: TRBV6-5; D: TRBD1; size: .; J: TRBJ2-7; CDR3: CASSSPRDSTYEQYF; DNA: TGTGCCAGCAGTTCCCCCCGGGACAGCACCTACGAGCAGTACTTC
V: TRBV2; D: TRBD1; size: once; J: TRBJ1-1; CDR3: CASSSQGADTEAFF; DNA: TGTGCCAGCAGTTCCCAGGGGGCGGACACTGAAGCTTTCTTT
V: TRBV24-1; D: TRBD2; size: .; J: TRBJ2-1; CDR3: CATSDSHQGGRYNEQFF; DNA: TGTGCCACCAGTGATTCCCACCAGGGCGGGAGGTACAATGAGCAGTTCTTC
V: TRBV9; D: .; size: few; J: TRBJ2-7; CDR3: CASSPGFGGLEISSYEQYF; DNA: TGTGCCAGCAGCCCCGGCTTCGGCGGCTTAGAGATAAGCTCCTACGAGCAGTACTTC
V: TRBV5-4; D: .; size: .; J: TRBJ1-2; CDR3: CASSFSSNYGYTF; DNA: TGTGCCAGCAGCTTCAGCAGCAACTATGGCTACACCTTC
V: TRBV4-3; D: .; size: .; J: TRBJ1-1; CDR3: CASSQSQGEAEAFF; DNA: TGCGCCAGCAGCCAGTCTCAGGGTGAAGCTGAAGCTTTCTTT
V: TRBV11-3; D: TRBD2; size: .; J: TRBJ2-1; CDR3: CASSLRLAGGQGEQFF; DNA: TGTGCCAGCAGCTTAAGGCTAGCGGGAGGGCAGGGTGAGCAGTTCTTC
V: TRBV10-1; D: TRBD2; size: once; J: TRBJ2-3; CDR3: CASRRLAGDTQYF; DNA: TGCGCCAGCAGGAGACTAGCGGGAGATACGCAGTATTTT
V: TRBV7-2; D: TRBD2; size: .; J: TRBJ2-3; CDR3: CASSDQREKQYF; DNA: TGTGCCAGCAGCGATCAGCGGGAGAAGCAGTATTTT
V: TRBV12-3/TRBV12-4; D: .; size: .; J: TRBJ2-7; CDR3: CASSPTAGHEQYF; DNA: TGTGCCAGCAGTCCAACGGCGGGGCACGAGCAGTACTTC
V: TRBV10-2; D: .; size: .; J: TRBJ1-1; CDR3: CASSDWAEYSEAFF; DNA: TGCGCCAGCAGTGATTGGGCAGAGTATTCTGAAGCTTTCTTT
V: TRBV27; D: .; size: once; J: TRBJ1-1; CDR3: CASSPSPSLRGTEAFF; DNA: TGTGCCAGCAGTCCATCCCCCAGTCTGCGGGGCACTGAAGCTTTCTTT
V: TRBV23-1; D: .; size: .; J: TRBJ2-7; CDR3: CASSHLTGTSLYEQYF; DNA: TGCGCCAGCAGTCATTTAACCGGGACTTCACTCTACGAGCAGTACTTC
V: TRBV19; D: .; size: .; J: TRBJ1-1; CDR3: CASRPGGGRGTEAFF; DNA: TGTGCCAGTAGGCCCGGAGGGGGACGGGGCACTGAAGCTTTCTTT
V: TRBV12-3/TRBV12-4; D: .; size: .; J: TRBJ2-5; CDR3: CASSLGTTVETQYF; DNA: TGTGCCAGCAGTTTAGGGACAACAGTGGAGACCCAGTACTTC
V: TRBV28; D: TRBD2; size: .; J: TRBJ2-4; CDR3: CASSLAGGPGNIQYF; DNA: TGTGCCAGCAGTCTAGCGGGAGGGCCCGGAAACATTCAGTACTTC
V: TRBV28; D: .; size: .; J: TRBJ1-2; CDR3: CASSLYLYGYTF; DNA: TGTGCCAGCAGTTTATATCTCTATGGCTACACCTTC
V: TRBV9; D: .; size: .; J: TRBJ2-7; CDR3: CASSHLVNSYEQYF; DNA: TGTGCCAGCAGCCACCTGGTAAACTCCTACGAGCAGTACTTC
V: TRBV5-1; D: TRBD2; size: few; J: TRBJ2-7; CDR3: CASTRDYNYEQYF; DNA: TGCGCCAGCACCAGGGACTACAACTACGAGCAGTACTTC
V: TRBV28; D: .; size: .; J: TRBJ1-2; CDR3: CASSLDSYYGYTF; DNA: TGTGCCAGCAGTTTAGACAGTTACTATGGCTACACCTTC
V: TRBV20-1; D: TRBD2; size: once; J: TRBJ2-7; CDR3: CSARDSAGEGEQYF; DNA: TGCAGTGCTAGAGATTCAGCGGGAGAAGGCGAGCAGTACTTC
V: TRBV7-2; D: .; size: .; J: TRBJ1-2; CDR3: CASRPGSVGGGGYGYTF; DNA: TGTGCCAGCAGACCTGGGTCGGTCGGAGGCGGCGGCTATGGCTACACCTTC
V: TRBV7-9; D: .; size: .; J: TRBJ1-3; CDR3: CASSPRDASSGNTIYF; DNA: TGTGCCAGCAGCCCTAGGGACGCCAGCTCTGGAAACACCATATATTTT
V: TRBV5-1; D: .; size: .; J: TRBJ1-1; CDR3: CASSAAMNTEAFF; DNA: TGCGCCAGCAGCGCGGCCATGAACACTGAAGCTTTCTTT
V: TRBV6-1; D: TRBD2; size: .; J: TRBJ2-1; CDR3: CASSGREDGSEQFF; DNA: TGTGCCAGCAGTGGGCGGGAGGACGGTAGTGAGCAGTTCTTC
V: TRBV4-1; D: .; size: .; J: TRBJ2-3; CDR3: CASSQDRGATDTQYF; DNA: TGCGCCAGCAGCCAAGATAGGGGGGCGACAGATACGCAGTATTTT
V: TRBV5-1; D: TRBD2; size: .; J: TRBJ2-3; CDR3: CASSPGTSGTDTQYF; DNA: TGCGCCAGCAGCCCCGGGACTAGCGGCACAGATACGCAGTATTTT
V: TRBV28; D: TRBD1; size: few; J: TRBJ2-1; CDR3: CASSGQGLPRQVF; DNA: TGTGCCAGCAGCGGACAGGGGCTCCCCCGTCAGGTCTTC
V: TRBV6-5; D: .; size: .; J: TRBJ1-5; CDR3: CASSSIGNWDIQPQHF; DNA: TGTGCCAGCAGTTCTATCGGAAATTGGGACATTCAGCCCCAGCATTTT
V: TRBV20-1; D: TRBD2; size: .; J: TRBJ2-1; CDR3: CSASTTSGRVGEQFF; DNA: TGCAGTGCTAGCACGACTAGCGGGAGGGTGGGGGAGCAGTTCTTC
V: TRBV2; D: .; size: .; J: TRBJ2-3; CDR3: CASRTGSDTQYF; DNA: TGTGCCAGCAGAACAGGGTCAGATACGCAGTATTTT
V: TRBV7-9; D: TRBD1; size: .; J: TRBJ1-1; CDR3: CASSLTGTNTEAFF; DNA: TGTGCCAGCAGCTTGACAGGGACGAACACTGAAGCTTTCTTT
V: TRBV27; D: .; size: once; J: TRBJ1-1; CDR3: CASRFERGRTEAFF; DNA: TGTGCCAGCAGATTCGAGAGAGGGAGAACTGAAGCTTTCTTT
V: TRBV20-1; D: TRBD2; size: once; J: TRBJ2-5; CDR3: CSARGLAGVETQYF; DNA: TGCAGTGCTAGAGGCCTAGCGGGAGTAGAGACCCAGTACTTC
V: TRBV6-2/TRBV6-3; D: TRBD1; size: .; J: TRBJ1-5; CDR3: CASSNTDRVHQPQHF; DNA: TGTGCCAGCTCCAACACAGACAGGGTTCATCAGCCCCAGCATTTT
V: TRBV5-1; D: TRBD1; size: .; J: TRBJ2-5; CDR3: CASSPRQGPKQETQYF; DNA: TGCGCCAGCAGCCCCCGACAGGGACCCAAACAAGAGACCCAGTACTTC
V: TRBV29-1; D: .; size: .; J: TRBJ1-2; CDR3: CSVRIRQSYGYTF; DNA: TGCAGCGTACGGATTCGACAGTCCTATGGCTACACCTTC
V: TRBV29-1; D: .; size: .; J: TRBJ1-1; CDR3: CSVDRSNTEAFF; DNA: TGCAGCGTTGACAGGTCGAACACTGAAGCTTTCTTT
V: TRBV29-1; D: TRBD2; size: .; J: TRBJ2-7; CDR3: CSVTSGRLREQYF; DNA: TGCAGCGTCACTAGCGGGAGACTACGGGAGCAGTACTTC
V: TRBV29-1; D: .; size: .; J: TRBJ2-2; CDR3: CSVAFRETGELFF; DNA: TGCAGCGTTGCATTTAGGGAGACCGGGGAGCTGTTTTTT
V: TRBV20-1; D: TRBD2; size: .; J: TRBJ2-5; CDR3: CSSGTSGRLDQETQYF; DNA: TGCAGTTCCGGGACTAGCGGGAGGCTAGACCAAGAGACCCAGTACTTC
V: TRBV30; D: .; size: .; J: TRBJ2-4; CDR3: CAWSLLAKNIQYF; DNA: TGTGCCTGGAGTCTATTAGCCAAAAACATTCAGTACTTC
V: TRBV6-1; D: .; size: .; J: TRBJ2-7; CDR3: CASSVRASYEQYF; DNA: TGTGCCAGCAGTGTTCGGGCCTCCTACGAGCAGTACTTC